Below are 17 T cell receptor beta chains sequenced from a single sample in a study of T cell clones after liver transplantation. Profiled with immunoSEQ multiplex PCR; TCRdb holds only in-frame clones, not every one. The sample has roughly 56,000 clones, about 67% seen once. The source was CD4+ T cells from blood, collected 54 months after liver transplant. These receptors all come from a human patient who received a liver transplant. Some T cells may have come from the graft donor.

This clone was observed at least ten times. The gene calls are TRBV2 and TRBJ1-3, with a tentative D call TRBD1 (5 bases). The CDR3 has 13 residues. Trimming took off 7 bases at V and 4 bases at J, with 11 bases between the two ends. Germline values: CDR1 SNHLY, CDR2 FYNNEI. CDR3 in DNA: TGTGCCAGCAACGGGGCTACAGGAAACACCATATATTTT. Protein sequence: CASNGATGNTIYF.

This sequence joins TRBV30 and TRBJ1-5, with D tentatively TRBD1 (5 bases). The V gene's germline CDR1 is GTSNPN and CDR2 SVGIG (reference sequence). CDR3 length equals 15 residues. V was clipped by 4 bases and J by 0 bases, with 13 bases between them. CDR3 region: CAWNQGANSNQPQHF. The CDR3 DNA reads as TGTGCCTGGAATCAGGGAGCTAATAGCAATCAGCCCCAGCATTTT. The full variable domain, with the rest looked up from reference TRBV30 and TRBJ1-5, is SQTIHQWPATLVQPVGSPLSLECTVEGTSNPNLYWYRQAAGRGLQLLFYSVGIGQISSEVPQNLSASRPQDRQFILSSKKLLLSDSGFYLCAWNQGANSNQPQHFGDGTRLSIL.

This clone was picked up one time. The chain combines TRBV6-5 with TRBJ2-1, with D possibly matching TRBD1 (5 bases). V lost 5 bases, J lost 12 bases, and 14 bases lay in between. This CDR3 comprises 12 residues. Germline CDR1 is MNHEY and CDR2 is SVGAGI. CDR3 sequence reads: CASSTAGFMQFF. CDR3 DNA: TGTGCCAGCAGTACGGCAGGGTTTATGCAGTTCTTC.

The chain recombines TRBV2 with TRBJ2-3; 9 bases are a match to TRBD1. This CDR3 contains 14 residues. V lost 5 bases, J lost 3 bases, and 3 bases stayed unmatched. The germline V gene encodes CDR1 SNHLY and CDR2 FYNNEI. CDR3 region: CASSQDRGTDTQYF. The CDR3 DNA follows: TGTGCCAGCAGTCAGGACAGGGGTACAGATACGCAGTATTTT.

The chain links TRBV4-1 to TRBJ2-2; perhaps TRBD2 as D (6 bases). The CDR3 has 18 amino acids. Between the trimmed V and J ends, which lost 0 bases and 4 bases, there was a span of 18 bases. CDR1 MGHRA and CDR2 YSYEKL come from the germline V gene. CDR3 residues: CASSQDLGDPRGTGELFF. The CDR3 DNA reads as TGCGCCAGCAGCCAAGATCTAGGGGACCCGCGGGGCACCGGGGAGCTGTTTTTT.

This rearrangement joins TRBV19 to TRBJ1-1, with D hard to call. V was cut by 6 bases and J by 5 bases, with 10 bases left in between. This CDR3 comprises 12 residues. Germline CDR1 and CDR2: LNHDA and SQIVND (reference sequence). The CDR3 loop is CASRSGVTEAFF. The CDR3 DNA follows: TGTGCCAGTAGGTCGGGAGTAACTGAAGCTTTCTTT. The full variable domain, with the rest looked up from reference TRBV19 and TRBJ1-1, is DGGITQSPKYLFRKEGQNVTLSCEQNLNHDAMYWYRQDPGQGLRLIYYSQIVNDFQKGDIAEGYSVSREKKESFPLTVTSAQKNPTAFYLCASRSGVTEAFFGQGTRLTVV.

V and J are TRBV9 and TRBJ1-2, with D uncertain. CDR1 and CDR2 (germline): SGDLS, YYNGEE. The V end lost 2 bases, the J end lost 5 bases, and 13 bases lay between the germline ends. The length of the CDR3 is 14 residues. The CDR3 is CASSVQPDSYGYTF. As DNA, the CDR3 is TGTGCCAGCAGCGTTCAGCCGGACTCGTATGGCTACACCTTC.

CDR3 nucleotide sequence: TGTGCCAGTAGTACAGGAGTCCGGACTGGGAACACCGGGGAGCTGTTTTTT. It translates to CASSTGVRTGNTGELFF. The chain recombines TRBV19 with TRBJ2-2, with D tentatively TRBD2 (5 bases). V was cut by 4 bases and J by 1 base, with 16 bases left in between. Germline V CDR1 and CDR2: LNHDA, SQIVND (reference sequence). The CDR3 is 17 residues long.

This clone showed up just once. V usage is TRBV6-5 and J usage is TRBJ1-5; D is ambiguous. Germline V gene data show CDR1 as MNHEY and CDR2 as SVGAGI. V lost 5 bases and J 6 bases, leaving 14 bases between the germline ends. This CDR3 comprises 14 residues. CDR3 in DNA: TGTGCCAGCAGTCTCGGACGGTCTGGTCAGCCCCAGCATTTT. This gives the protein CASSLGRSGQPQHF.

This clone occurred a few times. The chain combines TRBV11-2 with TRBJ1-3, with D perhaps matching TRBD1 (6 bases). Trimming left V 2 bases short and J 0 bases short, with 14 bases between. The length of the CDR3 is 17 residues. Germline V gene sequence: CDR1 SGHAT, CDR2 FQNNGV. CDR3 coding DNA: TGTGCCAGCAGCTTATTGGGGGGCAGCTACTCTGGAAACACCATATATTTT. This translates into CASSLLGGSYSGNTIYF.

The V and J genes are TRBV6-5 and TRBJ2-2; maybe TRBD1 (5 bases). Germline V lookup: CDR1 MNHEY, CDR2 SVGAGI. The CDR3 length is 16 residues. The V and J ends lost 0 bases and 6 bases respectively, with 14 bases between them. The DNA for the CDR3 is TGTGCCAGCAGTTACTCAGGGGCAAGACGTTCCGGGGAGCTGTTTTTT. It specifies CASSYSGARRSGELFF.

There are a few counts of this clone. This rearrangement joins TRBV19 to TRBJ2-2; D not certain. The CDR3 spans 12 residues. Between the trimmed V and J ends, which lost 5 bases and 1 base, there was a span of 2 bases. Germline CDR1 LNHDA, CDR2 SQIVND (reference sequence). CDR3 sequence reads: CASSRNTGELFF. For the CDR3, the DNA is TGTGCCAGTAGTCGGAACACCGGGGAGCTGTTTTTT.

This rearrangement joins TRBV28 to TRBJ1-2; D uncertain. With 7 bases removed from V and 1 base from J, the gap between germline ends came to 7 bases. In germline, CDR1 is MDHEN, CDR2 SYDVKM. CDR3 size: 12 residues. CDR3: CASMESNYGYTF. CDR3 in DNA: TGTGCCAGCATGGAGAGTAACTATGGCTACACCTTC.

V gene TRBV18 combines with J gene TRBJ2-7; 9 bases align to TRBD2. The CDR3 contains 15 residues. The trim removed 6 bases at V and 2 bases at J, leaving 8 bases unmatched. Looked up from germline, CDR1 is KGHSH and CDR2 is LQKENI. CDR3 in DNA: TGTGCCAGCTCCCTCGGGACTAGCCTTACCTACGAGCAGTACTTC. Its protein product is CASSLGTSLTYEQYF. The full variable domain, completed using reference TRBV18 and TRBJ2-7, is NAGVMQNPRHLVRRRGQEARLRCSPMKGHSHVYWYRQLPEEGLKFMVYLQKENIIDESGMPKERFSAEFPKEGPSILRIQQVVRGDSAAYFCASSLGTSLTYEQYFGPGTRLTVT.

The chain has TRBV30 and TRBJ2-7, with 9 bases that match TRBD1. Looked up from germline, CDR1 is GTSNPN and CDR2 is SVGIG (reference sequence). The CDR3 has 14 residues. Trimming removed 0 bases from V and 3 bases from J; junction bases left unmatched: 3. This CDR3 is CAWSVGTGHYEQYF. The CDR3 DNA reads TGTGCCTGGAGTGTTGGGACAGGGCACTACGAGCAGTACTTC.

This clone was counted between two and nine times. The chain uses TRBV5-4 and TRBJ1-2; D might be TRBD1 (5 bases). The germline CDR1 and CDR2 sequences are SGHNT and YYREEE (reference sequence). The CDR3 sequence is 11 residues long. V was trimmed by 4 bases and J by 10 bases, leaving 11 bases between them. In DNA form, the CDR3 reads TGTGCCAGCAGCACAGGACGGGACTACACCTTC. Its protein product is CASSTGRDYTF.

The DNA of the CDR3 is TGTGCCAGCAGCTGGGCGGACCGCACAGATACGCAGTATTTT. Protein product: CASSWADRTDTQYF. The chain employs TRBV7-3 and TRBJ2-3, with no clear D. This CDR3 has 14 amino acids. The V end was cut by 4 bases, the J end by 1 base, with 9 bases between. The germline V gene encodes CDR1 SGHTA and CDR2 FQGTGA. Supplemented by reference TRBV7-3 and TRBJ2-3, the full variable domain reads GAGVSQTPSNKVTEKGKYVELRCDPISGHTALYWYRQSLGQGPEFLIYFQGTGAADDSGLPNDRFFAVRPEGSVSTLKIQRTERGDSAVYLCASSWADRTDTQYFGPGTRLTVL.